Below are 9 T cell receptor beta chains sequenced from a single sample in a study of cytomegalovirus exposure and HLA in healthy donors. A multiplex PCR was run with 60 Vbeta primers and 13 Jbeta primers. Measured with immunoSEQ multiplex PCR; TCRdb has only the in-frame clones, and not every one. The repertoire holds some 110,000 clones, with more than 65% as singletons. Sequenced: PBMCs. The receptor source for this set is a boy aged 5-17 years in good health and CMV-seronegative.

In this sample, this clone turned up a few times. CDR3 nucleotide sequence: TGTGCCTGGAGTGTACGGGGGAATGAGCAGTTCTTC. It specifies CAWSVRGNEQFF. The chain combines TRBV30 with TRBJ2-1; possible D gene TRBD2, 6 bases. CDR1 and CDR2 from the germline V gene are GTSNPN and SVGIG (reference sequence). The V gene lost 0 bases and the J gene lost 7 bases, with 7 bases spanning the gap. The CDR3 is 12 residues long.

The gene calls are TRBV5-1 and TRBJ2-5; TRBD2 agrees at 7 bases. The V gene's germline CDR1 is SGHRS and CDR2 YFSETQ. The CDR3 runs 17 residues. Unmatched junction bases numbered 10, after V lost 0 bases and J lost 2 bases. CDR3 region: CASSLGVGGSDQETQYF. The CDR3 region has the DNA TGCGCCAGCAGCTTGGGTGTCGGCGGGAGTGATCAAGAGACCCAGTACTTC.

This sequence joins TRBV5-1 and TRBJ2-2, with 10 bases aligning to TRBD1. The ends lost 4 bases at V and 1 base at J; junction bases unmatched: 1. This CDR3 is built from 15 residues. Germline CDR1 and CDR2: SGHRS and YFSETQ. This CDR3 is CASSRDRGNTGELFF. The CDR3 nucleotides are TGCGCCAGCAGCCGGGACAGGGGGAACACCGGGGAGCTGTTTTTT.

This chain joins TRBV4-1 and TRBJ2-7; a weak D match, TRBD2 (6 bases). With 2 bases removed from V and 0 bases from J, the gap between germline ends came to 8 bases. This CDR3 comprises 14 residues. Germline V lookup: CDR1 MGHRA, CDR2 YSYEKL. This CDR3 is CASSQSGGSYEQYF. As DNA, the CDR3 is TGCGCCAGCAGCCAATCCGGGGGCTCCTACGAGCAGTACTTC.

CDR3 nucleotide sequence: TGTGCCAGTAGAGCGGGGGCAGGGAGGCAGCCCCAGCATTTT. Encoded protein: CASRAGAGRQPQHF. The chain joins TRBV19 to TRBJ1-5, with a possible D match to TRBD1 (6 bases). Germline assignment: CDR1 LNHDA and CDR2 SQIVND (reference sequence). The CDR3 loop spans 14 amino acids. V lost 6 bases and J lost 7, with 16 bases in between. The complete variable domain, with remaining parts taken from reference TRBV19 and TRBJ1-5, reads DGGITQSPKYLFRKEGQNVTLSCEQNLNHDAMYWYRQDPGQGLRLIYYSQIVNDFQKGDIAEGYSVSREKKESFPLTVTSAQKNPTAFYLCASRAGAGRQPQHFGDGTRLSIL.

The chain has TRBV19 and TRBJ2-6; no reliable D call. CDR1 is LNHDA and CDR2 is SQIVND in the germline V gene (reference sequence). The CDR3 consists of 17 residues. Trimming pared 3 bases from V and 0 bases from J, leaving 12 bases between. The CDR3 sequence is CASSMVAGFSGANVLTF. The CDR3 nucleotides read TGTGCCAGTAGTATGGTGGCAGGCTTCTCTGGGGCCAACGTCCTGACTTTC.

The J gene is TRBJ2-7, the V gene TRBV7-2, with 9 bases identical to TRBD1. The germline V gene encodes CDR1 SGHTA and CDR2 FQGNSA. V gave up 6 bases and J gave up 7 bases; unmatched junction bases: 7. CDR3 length: 13 residues. The CDR3 bases are TGTGCCAGCAGAAGCGGGACAGGGCGTGAGCAGTACTTC. Protein: CASRSGTGREQYF.

The chain has TRBV19 and TRBJ2-5; no definite D call. The germline V and J ends were trimmed by 3 bases and 1 base, with 6 bases remaining between them. Germline CDR1 is LNHDA and CDR2 is SQIVND (reference sequence). This CDR3 is built from 13 residues. As DNA, the CDR3 is TGTGCCAGTAGTATCCGTCCCCAAGAGACCCAGTACTTC. Encoded protein: CASSIRPQETQYF.

The rearrangement joins TRBV7-9 to TRBJ1-4; 8 bases map to TRBD1. The germline CDR1 and CDR2 sequences are SEHNR and FQNEAQ (reference sequence). The V and J ends lost 6 bases and 7 bases, in that order; junction bases with no gene match: 7. This CDR3 spans 14 amino acids. Here the CDR3 DNA reads TGTGCCAGCAGACAGGACAGGGTGGGTGAAAAACTGTTTTTT. Amino acids: CASRQDRVGEKLFF.